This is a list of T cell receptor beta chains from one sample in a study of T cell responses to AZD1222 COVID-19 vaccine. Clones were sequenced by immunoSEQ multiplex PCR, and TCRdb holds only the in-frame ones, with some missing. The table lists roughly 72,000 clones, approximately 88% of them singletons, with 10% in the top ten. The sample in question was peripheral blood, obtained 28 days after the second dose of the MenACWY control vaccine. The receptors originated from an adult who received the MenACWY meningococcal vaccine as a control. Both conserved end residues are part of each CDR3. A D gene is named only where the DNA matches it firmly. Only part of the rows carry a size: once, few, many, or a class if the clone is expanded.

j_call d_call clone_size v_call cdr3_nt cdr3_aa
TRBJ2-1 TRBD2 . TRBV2 TGTGCCAGCAGTATAAGCGGGGGGGCTTTAAATGAGCAGTTCTTC CASSISGGALNEQFF
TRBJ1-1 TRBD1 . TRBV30 TGTGCCTGGAGTTCTCACAGGGGGGGCACTGAAGCTTTCTTT CAWSSHRGGTEAFF
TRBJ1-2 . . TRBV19 TGTGCCACCCTACAGGGAAACTATGGCTACACCTTC CATLQGNYGYTF
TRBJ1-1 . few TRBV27 TGTGCCAGCAGTCCGGGCCTGGACCTCTCAATGAACACTGAAGCTTTCTTT CASSPGLDLSMNTEAFF
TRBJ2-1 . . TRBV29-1 TGCAGCGGGCGGGGACAGAGCTCCTACAATGAGCAGTTCTTC CSGRGQSSYNEQFF
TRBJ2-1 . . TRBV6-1 TGTGCCAGCAGTGAGAGTCGACATGGCTACAATGAGCAGTTCTTC CASSESRHGYNEQFF
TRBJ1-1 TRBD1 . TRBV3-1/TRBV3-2 TGTGCCAGCAGCCGCGGGACAGTTGACACTGAAGCTTTCTTT CASSRGTVDTEAFF
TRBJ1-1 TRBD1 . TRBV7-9 TGTGCCAGCAGCGCCTCCGGTGGGACAGGTCTTAAGGCTTTCTTT CASSASGGTGLKAFF
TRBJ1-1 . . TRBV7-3 TGTGCCAGCAGCAGTAGGGGCGGGGGCGCGGGGACTGAAGCTTTCTTT CASSSRGGGAGTEAFF
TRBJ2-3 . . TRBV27 TGTGCCAGCGGGCCGGGGACCGGGACAGATACGCAGTATTTT CASGPGTGTDTQYF
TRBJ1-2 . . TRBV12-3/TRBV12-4 TGTGCCAGCAGCCTAGGGACCGCGGAGACCTTC CASSLGTAETF